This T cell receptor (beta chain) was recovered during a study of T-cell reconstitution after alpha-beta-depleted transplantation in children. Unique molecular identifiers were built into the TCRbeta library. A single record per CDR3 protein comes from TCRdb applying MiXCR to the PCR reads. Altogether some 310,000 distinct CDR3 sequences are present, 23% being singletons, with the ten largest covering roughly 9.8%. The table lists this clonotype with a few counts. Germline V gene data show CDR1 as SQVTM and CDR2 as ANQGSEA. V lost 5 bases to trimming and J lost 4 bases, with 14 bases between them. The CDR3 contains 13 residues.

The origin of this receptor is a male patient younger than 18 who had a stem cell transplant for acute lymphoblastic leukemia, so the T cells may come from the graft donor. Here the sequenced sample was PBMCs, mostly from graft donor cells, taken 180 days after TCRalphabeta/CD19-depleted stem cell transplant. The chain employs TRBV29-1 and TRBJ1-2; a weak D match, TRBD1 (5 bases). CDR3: CSVLRDSPYGYTF. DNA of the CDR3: TGCAGCGTTCTTCGAGACAGCCCCTATGGCTACACCTTC.